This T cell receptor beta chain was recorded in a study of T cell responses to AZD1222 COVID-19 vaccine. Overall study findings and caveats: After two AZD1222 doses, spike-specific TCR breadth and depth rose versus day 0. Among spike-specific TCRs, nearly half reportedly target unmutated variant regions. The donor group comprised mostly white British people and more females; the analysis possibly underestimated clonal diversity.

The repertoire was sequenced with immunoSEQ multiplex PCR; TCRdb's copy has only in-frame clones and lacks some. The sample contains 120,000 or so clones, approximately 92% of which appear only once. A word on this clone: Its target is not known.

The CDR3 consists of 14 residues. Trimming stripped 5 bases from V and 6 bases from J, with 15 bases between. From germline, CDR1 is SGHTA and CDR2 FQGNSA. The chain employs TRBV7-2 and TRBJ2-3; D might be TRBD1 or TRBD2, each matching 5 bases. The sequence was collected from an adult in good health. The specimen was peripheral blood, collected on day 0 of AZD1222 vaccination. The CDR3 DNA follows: TGTGCCAGCAGCCCAATCACATGGGGGGATACGCAGTATTTT. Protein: CASSPITWGDTQYF.